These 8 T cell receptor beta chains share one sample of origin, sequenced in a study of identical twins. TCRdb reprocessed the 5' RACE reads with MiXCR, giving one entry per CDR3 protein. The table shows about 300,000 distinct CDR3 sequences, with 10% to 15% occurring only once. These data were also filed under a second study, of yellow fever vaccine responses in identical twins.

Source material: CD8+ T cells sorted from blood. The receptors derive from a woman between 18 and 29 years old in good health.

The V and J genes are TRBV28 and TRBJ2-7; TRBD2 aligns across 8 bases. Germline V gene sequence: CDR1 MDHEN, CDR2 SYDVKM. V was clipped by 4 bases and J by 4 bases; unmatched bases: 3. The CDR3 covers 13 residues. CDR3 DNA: TGTGCCAGCAGTTATACTAGCGGTTACGAGCAGTACGTC. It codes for CASSYTSGYEQYV.

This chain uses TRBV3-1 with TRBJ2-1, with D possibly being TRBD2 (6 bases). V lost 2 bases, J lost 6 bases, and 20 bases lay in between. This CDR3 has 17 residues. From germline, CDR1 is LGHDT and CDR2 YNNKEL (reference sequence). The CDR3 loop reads CASSQSISASVLNEQFF. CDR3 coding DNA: TGTGCCAGCAGCCAATCTATCTCGGCTAGCGTGCTCAATGAGCAGTTCTTC.

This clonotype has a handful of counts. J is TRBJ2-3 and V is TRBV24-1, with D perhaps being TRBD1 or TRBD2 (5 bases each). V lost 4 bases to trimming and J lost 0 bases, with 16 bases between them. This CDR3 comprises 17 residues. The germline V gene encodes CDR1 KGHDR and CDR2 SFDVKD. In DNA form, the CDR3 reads TGTGCCACCAGTGAAGCCCTCTTCGGGACGAGCACAGATACGCAGTATTTT. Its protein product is CATSEALFGTSTDTQYF.

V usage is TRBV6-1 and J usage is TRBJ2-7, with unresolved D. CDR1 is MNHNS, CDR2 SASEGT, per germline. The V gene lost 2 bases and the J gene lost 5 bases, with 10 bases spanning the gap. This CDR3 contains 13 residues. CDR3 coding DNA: TGTGCCAGCAGTGAATATATGGCAGACGAGCAGTACGTC. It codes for CASSEYMADEQYV.

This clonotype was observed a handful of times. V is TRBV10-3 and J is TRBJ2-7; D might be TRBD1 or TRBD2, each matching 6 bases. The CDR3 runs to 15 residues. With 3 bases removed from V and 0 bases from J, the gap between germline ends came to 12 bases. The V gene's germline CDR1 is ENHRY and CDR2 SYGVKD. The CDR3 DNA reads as TGTGCCATCAGTGATGCCGGGGGCCACTCCTACGAGCAGTACGTC. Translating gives CAISDAGGHSYEQYV.

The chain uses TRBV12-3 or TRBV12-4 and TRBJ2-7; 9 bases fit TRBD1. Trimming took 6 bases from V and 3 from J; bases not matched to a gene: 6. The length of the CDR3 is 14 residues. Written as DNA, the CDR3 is TGTGCCAGCAGAGCCCCGGGACAGGGCTACGAGCAGTACTTC. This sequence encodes CASRAPGQGYEQYF.

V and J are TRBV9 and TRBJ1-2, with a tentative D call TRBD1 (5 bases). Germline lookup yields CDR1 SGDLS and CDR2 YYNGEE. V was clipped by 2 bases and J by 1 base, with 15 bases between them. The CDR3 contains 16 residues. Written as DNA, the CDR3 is TGTGCCAGCAGCGTTGCAGGGAATCCTTTTAACTATGGCTACACCTTC. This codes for CASSVAGNPFNYGYTF. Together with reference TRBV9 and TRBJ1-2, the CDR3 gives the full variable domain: DSGVTQTPKHLITATGQRVTLRCSPRSGDLSVYWYQQSLDQGLQFLIQYYNGEERAKGNILERFSAQQFPDLHSELNLSSLELGDSALYFCASSVAGNPFNYGYTFGSGTRLTVV.

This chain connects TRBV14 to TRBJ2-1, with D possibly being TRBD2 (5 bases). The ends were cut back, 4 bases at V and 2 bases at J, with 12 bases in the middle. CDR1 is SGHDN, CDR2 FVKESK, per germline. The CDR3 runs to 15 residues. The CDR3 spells CASSLRARPYNEQFF. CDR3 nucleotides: TGTGCCAGCAGCCTGCGGGCGCGCCCCTACAATGAGCAGTTCTTC.